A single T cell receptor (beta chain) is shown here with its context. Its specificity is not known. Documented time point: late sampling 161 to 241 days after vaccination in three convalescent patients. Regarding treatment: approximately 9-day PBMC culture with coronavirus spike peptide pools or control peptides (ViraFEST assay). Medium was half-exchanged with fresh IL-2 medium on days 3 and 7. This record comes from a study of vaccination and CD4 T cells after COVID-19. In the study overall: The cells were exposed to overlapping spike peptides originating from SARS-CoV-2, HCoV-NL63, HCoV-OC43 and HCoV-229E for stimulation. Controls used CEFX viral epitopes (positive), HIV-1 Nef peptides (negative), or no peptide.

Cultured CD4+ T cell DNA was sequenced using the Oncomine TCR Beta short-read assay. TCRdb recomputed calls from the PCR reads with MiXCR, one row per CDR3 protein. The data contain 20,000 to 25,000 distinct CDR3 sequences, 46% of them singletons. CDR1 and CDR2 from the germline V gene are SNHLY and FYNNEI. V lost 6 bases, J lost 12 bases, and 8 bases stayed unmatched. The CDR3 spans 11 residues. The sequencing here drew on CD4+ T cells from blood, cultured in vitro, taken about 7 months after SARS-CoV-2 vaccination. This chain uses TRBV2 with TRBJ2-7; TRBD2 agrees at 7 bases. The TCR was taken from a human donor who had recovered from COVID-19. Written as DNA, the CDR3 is TGTGCCAGCAGCCCCCGGACTAGTCTGTACTTC. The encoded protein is CASSPRTSLYF. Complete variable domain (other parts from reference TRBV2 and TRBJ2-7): EPEVTQTPSHQVTQMGQEVILRCVPISNHLYFYWYRQILGQKVEFLVSFYNNEISEKSEIFDDQFSVERPDGSNFTLKIRSTKLEDSAMYFCASSPRTSLYFGPGTRLTVT.